Shown below are 29 T cell receptor beta chains from a single sample sequenced in a study of cytomegalovirus exposure and HLA in healthy donors. Amplification used 60 Vbeta primers and 13 Jbeta primers. TCRdb's table, derived via immunoSEQ multiplex PCR, lists solely in-frame clones and lacks some. The data show approximately 82,000 clones, around 79% seen once. What was sequenced was PBMCs. These receptors all stem from a man aged 35 to 55 in good health and CMV-seronegative.

The V gene is TRBV5-4, the J gene TRBJ2-7; D is ambiguous. Germline CDR1 and CDR2: SGHNT and YYREEE (reference sequence). V lost 5 bases and J lost 6, with 18 bases in between. The CDR3 consists of 14 residues. The CDR3 DNA is TGTGCCAGCAGTTTACCGGGTAACCCGTCCGAGCAGTACTTC. It specifies CASSLPGNPSEQYF.

V gene TRBV11-2 combines with J gene TRBJ1-1; the match to TRBD1 covers 7 bases. The CDR3 consists of 16 residues. Germline CDR1 SGHAT, CDR2 FQNNGV. J gave up 0 bases and V 5 bases, and 9 bases lay outside the gene matches. The CDR3 sequence: CASSTRQGPMNTEAFF. CDR3 sequence (DNA): TGTGCCAGCAGCACCCGACAGGGTCCCATGAACACTGAAGCTTTCTTT.

The chain carries TRBV6-6 and TRBJ2-2; the D gene is possibly TRBD1 (7 bases). Trimming removed 4 bases at V and 6 bases at J, with 15 bases between. This CDR3 is 15 amino acids long. Germline CDR1 is MNHNY and CDR2 is SVGAGI (reference sequence). The CDR3, as DNA: TGTGCCAGCAGTTCAGGGGGGAGGTGGGCCGGGGAGCTGTTTTTT. Protein sequence: CASSSGGRWAGELFF.

The chain employs TRBV5-1 and TRBJ2-2; D may be TRBD2 (6 bases). This CDR3 is 14 amino acids long. V was shortened by 9 bases and J by 0 bases, with 12 bases between the two germline ends. Germline values: CDR1 SGHRS, CDR2 YFSETQ. CDR3 nucleotides: TGCGCCACCCGAAGGGAGGCGAACACCGGGGAGCTGTTTTTT. Encoded protein: CATRREANTGELFF.

V usage is TRBV6-6 and J usage is TRBJ2-7; 10 positions match TRBD2. From germline, CDR1 is MNHNY and CDR2 SVGAGI (reference sequence). J lost 6 bases, V lost 5 bases, and 7 bases had no gene match. This CDR3 contains 14 residues. This CDR3 reads CASSRLAGSGEQYF. The CDR3 nucleotides read TGTGCCAGCAGTCGACTAGCGGGTTCAGGCGAGCAGTACTTC.

This chain uses TRBV7-3 with TRBJ2-7, with TRBD2 matching 11 bases. The V and J ends lost 6 bases and 3 bases, in that order; junction bases with no gene match: 16. The CDR3 runs to 18 residues. Germline V CDR1 and CDR2: SGHTA, FQGTGA. CDR3 sequence reads: CASSFSTSGTGPFYEQYF. For the CDR3, the DNA is TGTGCCAGCAGTTTTTCGACTAGCGGGACCGGGCCCTTCTACGAGCAGTACTTC. Full variable domain (remainder filled in from reference TRBV7-3 and TRBJ2-7): GAGVSQTPSNKVTEKGKYVELRCDPISGHTALYWYRQSLGQGPEFLIYFQGTGAADDSGLPNDRFFAVRPEGSVSTLKIQRTERGDSAVYLCASSFSTSGTGPFYEQYFGPGTRLTVT.

The J gene is TRBJ1-5, the V gene TRBV5-4, with D unresolved. The V end was cut by 2 bases, the J end by 4 bases, with 7 bases between. The germline CDR1 and CDR2 sequences are SGHNT and YYREEE (reference sequence). The CDR3 has 13 residues. DNA for the CDR3: TGTGCCAGCAGCTTACAGCCTAATCAGCCCCAGCATTTT. Translated, it gives CASSLQPNQPQHF.

J is TRBJ1-4 and V is TRBV14; 8 bases are a match to TRBD1. The CDR3 is made up of 14 amino acids. V trimming: 4 bases; J trimming: 4 bases; junction bases outside the gene matches: 2. Per the germline V gene, CDR1 is SGHDN and CDR2 is FVKESK. The CDR3 sequence: CASSRTGINEKLFF. For the CDR3, the DNA is TGTGCCAGCAGCCGGACAGGGATTAATGAAAAACTGTTTTTT.

This clone was recorded a few times. The chain employs TRBV5-1 and TRBJ1-4, with D unclear. V lost 4 bases, J lost 8 bases, and 15 bases lay in between. CDR3 size: 14 residues. Germline CDR1 is SGHRS and CDR2 is YFSETQ. The CDR3 region is CASSPDGEEEKLFF. As DNA, the CDR3 is TGCGCCAGCAGCCCCGACGGGGAAGAGGAAAAACTGTTTTTT.

The chain links TRBV27 to TRBJ2-2; 13 bases agree with TRBD2. From germline, CDR1 is MNHEY and CDR2 SMNVEV (reference sequence). The CDR3 consists of 17 residues. The trim removed 6 bases at V and 6 bases at J, leaving 10 bases unmatched. CDR3 loop: CASSGLAGVNVAGELFF. In nucleotides, the CDR3 is TGTGCCAGCAGCGGACTAGCGGGAGTTAACGTTGCCGGGGAGCTGTTTTTT.

This clone was counted only a few times. The rearrangement joins TRBV9 to TRBJ1-1, with D unresolved. The germline gives CDR1 SGDLS, CDR2 YYNGEE. The ends were cut back, 0 bases at V and 7 bases at J, with 10 bases in the middle. The CDR3 loop spans 13 amino acids. CDR3 nucleotide sequence: TGTGCCAGCAGCGTAGGTCAGTCGAATGAAGCTTTCTTT. It specifies CASSVGQSNEAFF.

V and J are TRBV18 and TRBJ1-4; D remains ambiguous. Germline V gene lookup returns CDR1 KGHSH and CDR2 LQKENI. This CDR3 has 13 amino acids. V shed 4 bases and J shed 10 bases, with 13 bases lying between them. Here the CDR3 reads CASSLRPEVKLFF. CDR3 coding DNA: TGTGCCAGCTCACTAAGACCGGAGGTAAAACTGTTTTTT.

CDR3 sequence (DNA): TGCGCCAGCAGCCAAGGAGAGACTATTCCCTACGAGCAGTACTTC. Translated: CASSQGETIPYEQYF. This chain joins TRBV4-1 and TRBJ2-7; tentative D call: TRBD2 (5 bases). The CDR3 totals 15 residues. Germline V gene sequence: CDR1 MGHRA, CDR2 YSYEKL. V was clipped by 1 base and J by 2 bases, with 12 bases between them.

The chain is built from TRBV9 and TRBJ2-3, with 9 positions matching TRBD2. V was pared by 3 bases and J by 4 bases, with 9 bases of the junction left unmatched. CDR3 size: 16 residues. Per the germline V gene, CDR1 is SGDLS and CDR2 is YYNGEE. The CDR3 DNA reads TGTGCCAGCAGCGGGAGGGGGCTAGCGGGACCAGATACGCAGTATTTT. It specifies CASSGRGLAGPDTQYF.

The V gene is TRBV19, the J gene TRBJ1-2; TRBD1 is a possible D gene (5 bases). The CDR3 loop spans 13 amino acids. Germline V gives CDR1 LNHDA, CDR2 SQIVND (reference sequence). Trimming took 3 bases from V and 3 from J, leaving 8 bases between them. This CDR3 reads CASSMGGYYGYTF. In DNA, the CDR3 is TGTGCCAGTAGTATGGGGGGGTACTATGGCTACACCTTC.

This chain links TRBV7-2 with TRBJ2-7, with no clear D. Looked up from germline, CDR1 is SGHTA and CDR2 is FQGNSA. The CDR3 is made up of 15 amino acids. The V end was cut by 0 bases, the J end by 1 base, with 10 bases between. The CDR3 region is CASSLAVAGSYEQYF. CDR3 bases: TGTGCCAGCAGCTTAGCGGTAGCCGGATCCTACGAGCAGTACTTC.

V usage is TRBV29-1 and J usage is TRBJ2-5; 7 nucleotides agree with TRBD1. The germline V gene encodes CDR1 SQVTM and CDR2 ANQGSEA. V gave up 8 bases and J gave up 0 bases; unmatched junction bases: 3. The CDR3 spans 12 residues. The CDR3 DNA sequence: TGCAGCTCGGGGACAGACCAAGAGACCCAGTACTTC. It encodes CSSGTDQETQYF.

The CDR3, as DNA: TGTGCAAGTCGCCCAGGGGGTCCCCTAGCCAAAAACATTCAGTACTTC. This sequence encodes CASRPGGPLAKNIQYF. This chain uses TRBV12-2 with TRBJ2-4; the D call of TRBD1 is as the table states it, not checked on the DNA. TRBV12-2 is shown as a pseudogene. The CDR3 consists of 16 residues.

This clone was seen a few times. This chain connects TRBV21-1 to TRBJ2-4; TRBD2, the table's D call, was not compared with the DNA. TRBV21-1 is assigned pseudogene status. The CDR3 consists of 16 residues. The CDR3 sequence is CASSLRGWLAKNIQYF. Here the CDR3 DNA reads TGTGCCAGCAGCCTCCGAGGCTGGTTGGCCAAAAACATTCAGTACTTC.

The count of this clone is one. This chain connects TRBV18 to TRBJ2-7, with D perhaps TRBD2 (6 bases). With 1 base removed from V and 2 bases from J, the gap between germline ends came to 6 bases. The germline V gene encodes CDR1 KGHSH and CDR2 LQKENI. The CDR3 covers 13 residues. CDR3 DNA sequence: TGTGCCAGCTCACCACGCGGGACCTACGAGCAGTACTTC. Amino acids: CASSPRGTYEQYF.

Only a few counts were recorded for this clone. The chain couples TRBV28 to TRBJ1-2, with 7 bases fitting TRBD1. The germline V gene encodes CDR1 MDHEN and CDR2 SYDVKM. The CDR3 consists of 14 residues. The junction had 7 bases not matched to a gene; V was cut back by 6 bases and J by 3 bases. CDR3 in amino acids: CASSLRTGDYGYTF. The CDR3 nucleotides read TGTGCCAGCAGCCTACGGACAGGCGACTATGGCTACACCTTC.

V is TRBV4-2 and J is TRBJ1-4, with D perhaps TRBD1 (5 bases). CDR1 and CDR2 (germline): LGHNA, YNFKEQ. The CDR3 extends over 15 amino acids. The V end lost 4 bases, the J end lost 0 bases, and 9 bases lay between the germline ends. For the CDR3, the DNA is TGTGCCAGCAGCCGTTTGACAGCAACTAATGAAAAACTGTTTTTT. As protein: CASSRLTATNEKLFF.

The rearrangement uses TRBV5-1 and TRBJ2-7, with 10 bases matching TRBD2. V was pared by 1 base and J by 5 bases, with 3 bases of the junction left unmatched. Germline V gene sequence: CDR1 SGHRS, CDR2 YFSETQ. There are 14 residues in the CDR3. CDR3 nucleotides: TGCGCCAGCAGCTTGAGGCTAGCGGGAGACGAGCAGTACTTC. Protein: CASSLRLAGDEQYF.

This clone turned up a few times. This chain links TRBV5-5 with TRBJ2-7, with D maybe TRBD2 (6 bases). In germline, CDR1 is SGHKS, CDR2 YYEKEE (reference sequence). V was pared by 0 bases and J by 3 bases, with 19 bases between. This CDR3 is built from 17 residues. CDR3 region: CASSLAGGLKGGYEQYF. The CDR3, as DNA: TGTGCCAGCAGCTTGGCGGGCGGCCTCAAGGGAGGCTACGAGCAGTACTTC. Full variable domain (remainder filled in from reference TRBV5-5 and TRBJ2-7): DAGVTQSPTHLIKTRGQQVTLRCSPISGHKSVSWYQQVLGQGPQFIFQYYEKEERGRGNFPDRFSARQFPNYSSELNVNALLLGDSALYLCASSLAGGLKGGYEQYFGPGTRLTVT.

The V and J genes are TRBV30 and TRBJ2-3; 9 bases align to TRBD1. Germline CDR1 is GTSNPN and CDR2 is SVGIG (reference sequence). The CDR3 has 12 amino acids. With 3 bases clipped from V and 10 bases from J, the junction kept 5 bases outside the gene matches. The CDR3 bases are TGTGCCTGGAGAGGGGACAGGGCGGCGCAGTATTTT. Its protein is CAWRGDRAAQYF.

The rearrangement links TRBV7-2 to TRBJ1-3, with 9 bases aligning to TRBD1. J lost 11 bases, V lost 3 bases, and 2 bases had no gene match. Germline CDR1 SGHTA, CDR2 FQGNSA. This CDR3 region has 12 residues. For the CDR3, the DNA is TGTGCCAGCAGCTTGGGGACAGGGCCCATATATTTT. Amino acid sequence: CASSLGTGPIYF.

The rearrangement links TRBV28 to TRBJ2-7; no clear D. The germline gives CDR1 MDHEN, CDR2 SYDVKM. The CDR3 extends over 12 amino acids. V lost 4 bases and J 8 bases, leaving 12 bases between the germline ends. The CDR3 DNA follows: TGTGCCAGCAGTTCCAATGGGCCAAAGCAGTACTTC. As protein: CASSSNGPKQYF.

The rearrangement joins TRBV5-1 to TRBJ2-2; 9 nucleotides agree with TRBD1. The CDR3 extends over 17 amino acids. V gave up 4 bases and J gave up 0 bases; unmatched junction bases: 7. CDR1 and CDR2 from the germline V gene are SGHRS and YFSETQ. The CDR3 region is CASSMRGQGSNTGELFF. The CDR3 coding sequence is TGCGCCAGCAGCATGCGGGGACAGGGCTCGAACACCGGGGAGCTGTTTTTT.

The chain employs TRBV6-6 and TRBJ1-2; D ambiguous. The germline V and J ends were trimmed by 6 bases and 7 bases, with 12 bases remaining between them. CDR1 MNHNY and CDR2 SVGAGI come from the germline V gene (reference sequence). This CDR3 has 12 residues. Here the CDR3 DNA reads TGTGCCAGCAGAGGTGAGCGGCGTGGCTACACCTTC. It specifies CASRGERRGYTF.